Listed below are T cell receptor beta chains from one sample, sequenced in a study of shared clonotypes between healthy human individuals. Method: immunoSEQ multiplex PCR; TCRdb's copy keeps in-frame clones and lacks some. The profile shows some 1.4 million clones, roughly 97% of them singletons. Sequenced: naive CD4+ T cells sorted from blood. The receptors derive from a young man in good health. Each CDR3 is given with its conserved first and last residue. D genes are given only for firm matches. Where a row states a size, it is once, few, many or the class of an expanded clone; other rows omit it.

J | D | V | size | CDR3 | DNA
TRBJ2-7 | TRBD1 | TRBV14 | NA | CASSRPGQGYEQYF | TGTGCCAGCAGCCGTCCGGGACAGGGGTACGAGCAGTACTTC
TRBJ2-7 | NA | TRBV19 | NA | CASSIDSGNEQYF | TGTGCCAGTAGTATAGATTCGGGGAACGAGCAGTACTTC
TRBJ2-4 | NA | TRBV6-6 | NA | CASSYESDIQYF | TGTGCCAGCAGTTACGAGTCGGACATTCAGTACTTC
TRBJ2-1 | TRBD2 | TRBV10-3 | NA | CAIRDWEREGSYNEQFF | TGTGCCATCAGAGACTGGGAGCGGGAGGGTTCCTACAATGAGCAGTTCTTC
TRBJ2-7 | NA | TRBV2 | NA | CASSQNDYEQYF | TGTGCCAGCAGCCAAAATGACTACGAGCAGTACTTC
TRBJ2-1 | TRBD2 | TRBV5-6 | NA | CASSYMTSGRFEQFF | TGTGCCAGCAGCTACATGACTAGCGGGAGATTTGAGCAGTTCTTC
TRBJ2-1 | NA | TRBV2 | NA | CASSGGGRDNEQFF | TGTGCCAGCAGTGGCGGAGGGCGGGACAATGAGCAGTTCTTC
TRBJ2-7 | NA | TRBV9 | NA | CASSVGVSSYEQYF | TGTGCCAGCAGCGTAGGAGTGAGCTCCTACGAGCAGTACTTC
TRBJ2-1 | NA | TRBV4-2 | NA | CASSQSSSSYNEQFF | TGTGCCAGCAGCCAAAGTTCCAGCTCCTACAATGAGCAGTTCTTC
TRBJ1-2 | NA | TRBV6-1 | once | CASRQPDSLYGYTF | TGTGCCAGCAGGCAGCCTGACAGTCTCTATGGCTACACCTTC
TRBJ2-1 | TRBD2 | TRBV7-9 | NA | CASTLAGGFNEQFF | TGTGCCAGCACCCTAGCGGGAGGTTTTAATGAGCAGTTCTTC
TRBJ2-1 | TRBD2 | TRBV5-1 | NA | CASSLAHTSGTYNEQFF | TGCGCCAGCAGCTTGGCCCACACTAGCGGTACCTACAATGAGCAGTTCTTC
TRBJ2-5 | NA | TRBV7-2 | NA | CASSLDSQETQYF | TGTGCCAGCAGCTTAGACAGTCAAGAGACCCAGTACTTC
TRBJ2-1 | NA | TRBV19 | NA | CASSKVPGQGGLFNNEQFF | TGTGCCAGTAGTAAGGTTCCTGGGCAGGGGGGATTGTTTAACAATGAGCAGTTCTTC
TRBJ1-1 | NA | TRBV14 | NA | CASSQEAPGWPEAFF | TGTGCCAGCAGCCAAGAAGCCCCAGGATGGCCTGAAGCTTTCTTT
TRBJ2-1 | TRBD2 | TRBV7-9 | NA | CASSSGTSGSYKQFF | TGTGCCAGCAGCTCCGGGACTAGCGGGTCGTATAAGCAGTTCTTC
TRBJ2-7 | TRBD2 | TRBV5-1 | NA | CASSLGTSGDYEQYF | TGCGCCAGCAGCCTCGGGACTAGCGGTGACTACGAGCAGTACTTC
TRBJ2-3 | NA | TRBV5-5 | once | CASSLGPTTSTDTQYF | TGTGCCAGCAGCTTGGGTCCTACAACTAGCACAGATACGCAGTATTTT
TRBJ2-7 | NA | TRBV25-1 | NA | CASSERRTRLAYEQYF | TGTGCCAGCAGTGAACGCCGGACCCGCCTCGCCTACGAGCAGTACTTC
TRBJ2-7 | NA | TRBV6-1 | once | CASSEVGRGSYEQYF | TGTGCCAGCAGTGAAGTCGGTAGGGGATCCTACGAGCAGTACTTC
TRBJ2-7 | NA | TRBV14 | NA | CASSQVPGEQYF | TGTGCCAGCAGCCAGGTTCCCGGGGAGCAGTACTTC
TRBJ1-5 | NA | TRBV28 | NA | CASSLVGSNQPQHF | TGTGCCAGCAGTTTGGTGGGGAGCAATCAGCCCCAGCATTTT
TRBJ2-1 | NA | TRBV10-3 | NA | CAISVQGREQFF | TGTGCCATCAGTGTCCAGGGCAGGGAGCAGTTCTTC
TRBJ2-3 | TRBD2 | TRBV4-1 | once | CASSHPGGSGILNTQYF | TGCGCCAGCAGCCACCCAGGAGGGAGCGGGATCTTAAATACGCAGTATTTT
TRBJ1-1 | NA | TRBV4-1 | NA | CASSQEPLNTEAFF | TGCGCCAGCAGCCAAGAGCCCCTGAACACTGAAGCTTTCTTT
TRBJ1-5 | NA | TRBV6-5 | NA | CASAQELNQPQHF | TGTGCCAGCGCCCAGGAACTTAATCAGCCCCAGCATTTT
TRBJ2-3 | TRBD2 | TRBV7-2 | NA | CASSLVGTNIADTQYF | TGTGCCAGCAGCTTAGTTGGGACTAACATTGCAGATACGCAGTATTTT
TRBJ1-1 | NA | TRBV18 | once | CASSPLGGTEAFF | TGTGCCAGCTCACCCCTCGGAGGGACGGAAGCTTTCTTT
TRBJ2-2 | NA | TRBV15 | NA | CATSTRTDTGELFF | TGTGCCACCAGCACGAGGACTGACACCGGGGAGCTGTTTTTT
TRBJ2-3 | TRBD2 | TRBV19 | NA | CASTSQGLAGSSTDTQYF | TGTGCCAGTACCTCTCAAGGACTAGCGGGATCAAGCACAGATACGCAGTATTTT
TRBJ2-7 | NA | TRBV28 | NA | CASSLLSGGLSYEQYF | TGTGCCAGCAGTTTACTCTCTGGTGGCCTCTCCTACGAGCAGTACTTC
TRBJ1-2 | NA | TRBV28 | NA | CASSLNSGPRYGYTF | TGTGCCAGCAGTTTGAATTCAGGTCCTCGCTATGGCTACACCTTC
TRBJ1-2 | NA | TRBV19 | NA | CASTNLANYGYTF | TGTGCCAGTACCAACCTAGCTAACTATGGCTACACCTTC
TRBJ2-7 | TRBD2 | TRBV5-4 | NA | CASSLAGEQYF | TGTGCCAGCAGCTTAGCGGGAGAGCAGTACTTC
TRBJ2-1 | TRBD2 | TRBV9 | NA | CASSVLSSGWSSYNEQFF | TGTGCCAGCAGCGTACTGTCTAGCGGGTGGAGTTCCTACAATGAGCAGTTCTTC
TRBJ1-5 | NA | TRBV9 | NA | CASSVSSNQPQHF | TGTGCCAGCAGCGTTTCTAGCAATCAGCCCCAGCATTTT